The entry below describes one T cell receptor (beta chain). V was trimmed by 4 bases and J by 4 bases, leaving 13 bases between them. CDR1 and CDR2 (germline): KGHDR, SFDVKD. The CDR3 length is 15 residues. In the authors' workflow: Researchers report that nucleated cell counts were estimated from reference gene primer amplification. Assay used: immunoSEQ multiplex PCR; TCRdb lists only in-frame clones, some missing. The V and J calls and clone size come from that table; D and trimming were worked out from the DNA. The sample yields about 55,000 clones, 80% to 90% seen once. The data belong to a study of blood T cell repertoires in COVID-19. Whole-study context: Specimens from acute and convalescent COVID-19 originated in the United States, Italy and Spain. Sources were T cells, B-cell-depleted T cells, or PBMCs; the material itself was cDNA or gDNA.

The sequencing sample was made of peripheral blood. The gene calls are TRBV24-1 and TRBJ2-1; maybe TRBD2 (7 bases). The clonotype comes from a man aged 60 to 75 with acute or convalescent COVID-19. In nucleotides, the CDR3 is TGTGCCACCAGTGAGGGGGGGGCAACTTACAATGAGCAGTTCTTC. Its translation is CATSEGGATYNEQFF.